This TCR beta chain was captured by sequencing in a study of blood T cells in healthy people across ages. V was clipped by 3 bases and J by 2 bases, with 18 bases between them. This CDR3 is built from 17 residues. Per germline, CDR1 KGHSH and CDR2 LQKENI. Study-wide findings and caveats: Older individuals had lower TCR beta diversity per million T cells (the decline was roughly linear). Aged donors had fewer naive CD4+ cells and lower diversity than long-lived donors.

Worth noting for this clonotype: Its cognate antigen is unknown.

Investigators took around 10 milliliters of peripheral blood from every donor. A J-beta primer mix and a sample-barcoded 5' primer were used in a second PCR of about 6 to 12 cycles. Each sample yielded at least 2.5 million CDR3-containing paired-end reads. TCRdb reprocessed the 5' RACE reads with MiXCR, giving one entry per CDR3 protein. Of approximately 1.5 million distinct CDR3 sequences detected, roughly 32% appear once; the ten largest clones hold about 11%. The TCR sequence derives from a woman younger than 45 in good health. The chain is built from TRBV18 and TRBJ2-3; no definite D call. The specimen sequenced was blood. CDR3 in amino acids: CASSPSPGRPNTDTQYF. The CDR3 nucleotides read TGTGCCAGCTCACCGTCCCCCGGGCGTCCGAACACAGATACGCAGTATTTT.